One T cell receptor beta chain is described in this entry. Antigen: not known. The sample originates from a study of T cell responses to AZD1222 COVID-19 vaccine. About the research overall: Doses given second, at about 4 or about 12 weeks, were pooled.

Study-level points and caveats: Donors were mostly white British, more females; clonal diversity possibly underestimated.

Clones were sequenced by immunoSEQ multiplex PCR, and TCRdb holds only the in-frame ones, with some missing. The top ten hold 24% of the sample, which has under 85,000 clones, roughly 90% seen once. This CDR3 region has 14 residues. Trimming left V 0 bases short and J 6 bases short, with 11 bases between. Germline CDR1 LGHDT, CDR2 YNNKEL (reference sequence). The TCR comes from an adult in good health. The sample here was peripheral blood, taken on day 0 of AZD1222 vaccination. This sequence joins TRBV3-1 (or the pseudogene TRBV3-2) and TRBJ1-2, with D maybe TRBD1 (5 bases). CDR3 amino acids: CASSQEAGLNGYTF. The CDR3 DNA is TGTGCCAGCAGCCAAGAGGCAGGGCTCAATGGCTACACCTTC.